This record looks at one T cell receptor beta chain sequence and its context. These data belong to a study of blood T cell repertoires in COVID-19. Across the whole study: COVID-19 samples, acute and convalescent, were from the United States, Italy and Spain. In each case, the material was cDNA or gDNA derived from T cells, B-cell-depleted T cells, or PBMCs.

Participants were aged roughly 18 to 90 years, lived in about 26 US areas, and enrolled virtually. Allocation to cohorts depended on clinical history reported by the participants. TCRdb's copy holds only in-frame clones and misses some; the assay was immunoSEQ multiplex PCR. Here the sample spans about 220,000 clones, about nine tenths being singletons. Looked up from germline, CDR1 is MNHNY and CDR2 is SVGAGI (reference sequence). The CDR3 is made up of 19 amino acids. Trimming removed 5 bases from V and 0 bases from J; junction bases left unmatched: 14. This clonotype was sampled from a woman younger than 45 who had recovered from COVID-19. Input material: PBMCs or T cells enriched from blood (not recorded which). This sequence joins TRBV6-6 and TRBJ1-5, with 9 bases fitting TRBD1. The CDR3 region is CASSRSGTGPRISNQPQHF. CDR3 sequence (DNA): TGTGCCAGCAGTCGATCCGGGACAGGGCCTAGGATTAGCAATCAGCCCCAGCATTTT.